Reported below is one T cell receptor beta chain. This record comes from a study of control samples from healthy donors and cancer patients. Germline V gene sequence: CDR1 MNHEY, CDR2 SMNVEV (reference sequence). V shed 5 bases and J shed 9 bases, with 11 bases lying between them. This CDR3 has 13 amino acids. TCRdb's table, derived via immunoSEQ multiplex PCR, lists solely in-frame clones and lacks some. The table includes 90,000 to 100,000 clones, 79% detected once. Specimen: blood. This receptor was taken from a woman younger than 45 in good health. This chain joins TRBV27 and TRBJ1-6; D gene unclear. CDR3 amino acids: CASSPYRISPLHF. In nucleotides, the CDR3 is TGTGCCAGCAGTCCTTACAGAATTTCACCCCTCCACTTT.